Following are 24 T cell receptor beta chains from one sample sequenced in a study of shared clonotypes between healthy human individuals. Clones were sequenced by immunoSEQ multiplex PCR, and TCRdb holds only the in-frame ones, with some missing. The sample has approximately 710,000 clones, roughly 91% seen once. Sequenced material: memory CD8+ T cells from PBMCs. As to subset: CD45RO+ cells pooled with CCR7-negative TemRA cells. Receptors originate from a man younger than 30 in good health. Some clones in this sample may be carry-over from other donors' samples.

The chain joins TRBV4-1 to TRBJ2-7; no definite D call. This CDR3 comprises 15 residues. Germline assignment: CDR1 MGHRA and CDR2 YSYEKL. Trimming cost V 0 bases and J 3 bases, with 12 bases left between them. The CDR3 nucleotides are TGCGCCAGCAGCCAAGATGATAGAAGCTACTACGAGCAGTACTTC. It encodes CASSQDDRSYYEQYF.

The chain couples TRBV5-4 to TRBJ2-1; 7 bases line up with TRBD2. The CDR3 length is 15 residues. V was pared by 4 bases and J by 0 bases, with 4 bases of the junction left unmatched. CDR1 and CDR2 from the germline V gene are SGHNT and YYREEE (reference sequence). The CDR3 bases are TGTGCCAGCAGCCTCATAGCGGGCTCCTACAATGAGCAGTTCTTC. This encodes CASSLIAGSYNEQFF.

This sequence joins TRBV29-1 and TRBJ2-3; perhaps TRBD2 as D (6 bases). V was clipped by 1 base and J by 5 bases, with 13 bases between them. Germline values: CDR1 SQVTM, CDR2 ANQGSEA. The CDR3 covers 14 residues. The DNA for the CDR3 is TGCAGCGTTGAAGGGGGCGGGCGGGGAGATACGCAGTATTTT. Amino acid sequence: CSVEGGGRGDTQYF.

This chain uses TRBV7-3 with TRBJ1-2, with D perhaps matching TRBD1 (6 bases). Trimming shortened V by 0 bases and J by 5 bases, and 13 bases separated the two germline ends. Germline CDR1 reads SGHTA; CDR2 reads FQGTGA. The CDR3 is made up of 15 amino acids. The CDR3 coding sequence is TGTGCCAGCAGCTTAACAGGGGCAGGGGATTATGGCTACACCTTC. Translation: CASSLTGAGDYGYTF.

The chain links TRBV4-1 to TRBJ2-1; 10 bases align to TRBD2. V was pared by 1 base and J by 8 bases, with 11 bases of the junction left unmatched. The CDR3 runs to 17 residues. Germline CDR1 reads MGHRA; CDR2 reads YSYEKL. CDR3 amino acids: CASSQVGLAGAGDEQFF. DNA for the CDR3: TGCGCCAGCAGCCAAGTCGGGCTAGCGGGAGCGGGGGATGAGCAGTTCTTC.

The chain has TRBV2 and TRBJ1-4, with TRBD1 matching 7 bases. CDR1 is SNHLY, CDR2 FYNNEI, per germline. The CDR3 spans 17 residues. V lost 5 bases, J lost 7 bases, and 16 bases stayed unmatched. CDR3 in amino acids: CASSSDRDGFYGEKLFF. The CDR3 DNA sequence: TGTGCCAGCAGTAGCGACAGGGATGGATTTTATGGTGAAAAACTGTTTTTT.

V gene TRBV7-9 combines with J gene TRBJ1-5, with 9 bases fitting TRBD1. The germline V gene has CDR1 SEHNR and CDR2 FQNEAQ (reference sequence). V gave up 1 base and J gave up 3 bases; unmatched junction bases: 4. CDR3 size: 16 residues. For the CDR3, the DNA is TGTGCCAGCAGCTTAGGACGGACAGGGGTCAATCAGCCCCAGCATTTT. Translating it yields CASSLGRTGVNQPQHF.

The chain joins TRBV9 to TRBJ1-3; perhaps TRBD1 as D (5 bases). This CDR3 has 14 residues. V dropped 4 bases and J dropped 0 bases, with 8 bases sitting between them. CDR1 and CDR2 (germline): SGDLS, YYNGEE. CDR3 coding DNA: TGTGCCAGCAGCCCCACAGGCTCTGGAAACACCATATATTTT. Translated, it gives CASSPTGSGNTIYF.

Concerning this clone: Relative to the germline gene, one junction end is altered; a read error may explain this. The genes are TRBV29-1 and TRBJ1-2; maybe TRBD1 (6 bases). In germline, CDR1 is SQVTM, CDR2 ANQGSEA. This CDR3 has 9 amino acids. The CDR3 DNA follows: TGCAGCGTTCCAGGACAGCACGACTTC. As protein: CSVPGQHDF.

The chain couples TRBV27 to TRBJ2-1; D may be TRBD2 (6 bases). Per germline, CDR1 MNHEY and CDR2 SMNVEV (reference sequence). The CDR3 has 15 residues. The ends were cut back, 5 bases at V and 0 bases at J, with 11 bases in the middle. CDR3 residues: CASSPHGSSYNEQFF. The CDR3 region has the DNA TGTGCCAGCAGTCCCCACGGGAGCTCCTACAATGAGCAGTTCTTC.

The V call is TRBV13, the J call TRBJ2-7; 9 bases agree with TRBD2. Trimming cost V 4 bases and J 7 bases; bases outside gene matches: 23. Germline V gives CDR1 PRHDT, CDR2 FYEKMQ (reference sequence). This CDR3 contains 19 residues. This chain's CDR3 is CASSWLGGVAGGPLEEQYF. For the CDR3, the DNA is TGTGCCAGCAGCTGGCTCGGAGGGGTGGCGGGAGGGCCCTTGGAAGAGCAGTACTTC.

V and J are TRBV4-2 and TRBJ2-7; weak D call: TRBD2 (6 bases). The CDR3 loop spans 15 amino acids. The germline CDR1 and CDR2 sequences are LGHNA and YNFKEQ. Trimming pared 0 bases from V and 7 bases from J, leaving 16 bases between. CDR3 DNA: TGTGCCAGCAGCCAAGATCTGGGGACTGCACGGGAGCAGTACTTC. Translating it yields CASSQDLGTAREQYF.

The chain has TRBV5-4 and TRBJ1-2, with D possibly being TRBD1 (6 bases). CDR1 is SGHNT, CDR2 YYREEE, per germline (reference sequence). The CDR3 extends over 14 amino acids. Trimming pared 5 bases from V and 8 bases from J, leaving 19 bases between. In nucleotides, the CDR3 is TGTGCCAGCAGGCGAGAGGGGGGGACTAGGGGCTACACCTTC. It translates to CASRREGGTRGYTF.

The chain couples TRBV4-3 to TRBJ1-4, with D hard to call. Germline CDR1 is LGHNA and CDR2 is YSLEER. CDR3 length: 17 amino acids. Trimming removed 0 bases from V and 7 bases from J, with 18 bases in between. The CDR3 region is CASSQDGPVSRAEKLFF. The CDR3 bases are TGCGCCAGCAGCCAAGATGGGCCTGTGTCGAGGGCTGAAAAACTGTTTTTT.

This rearrangement joins TRBV28 to TRBJ2-1, with a possible D match to TRBD1 (5 bases). CDR3 length equals 16 residues. Per germline, CDR1 MDHEN and CDR2 SYDVKM. V was clipped by 6 bases and J by 0 bases, with 15 bases between them. Here the CDR3 DNA reads TGTGCCAGCAGCCTTCCAGGGAAAAGCTCCTACAATGAGCAGTTCTTC. It specifies CASSLPGKSSYNEQFF.

The V and J genes are TRBV7-3 and TRBJ2-1; 9 bases fit TRBD2. The CDR3 runs 15 residues. The ends lost 1 base at V and 8 bases at J; junction bases unmatched: 6. CDR1 is SGHTA, CDR2 FQGTGA, per germline. For the CDR3, the DNA is TGTGCCAGCAGCTTAATTAGCGGGAGTATTGATGAGCAGTTCTTC. Translation: CASSLISGSIDEQFF.

J is TRBJ1-5 and V is TRBV23-1; possible D gene TRBD1, 5 bases. TRBV23-1 is noted as an ORF with a role that remains uncertain. The CDR3 extends over 16 amino acids. The V and J ends lost 0 bases and 0 bases respectively, with 9 bases between them. The DNA of the CDR3 is TGCGCCAGCAGTCAATCAAACAGGTATAGCAATCAGCCCCAGCATTTT. Its translation is CASSQSNRYSNQPQHF.

The chain joins TRBV7-6 to TRBJ2-3; 8 bases agree with TRBD2. Germline assignment: CDR1 SGHVS and CDR2 FNYEAQ. This CDR3 has 15 residues. Trimming took 0 bases from V and 1 from J; bases not matched to a gene: 0. In DNA, the CDR3 is TGTGCCAGCAGCTTAGCACTAGCGGGCACAGATACGCAGTATTTT. The encoded protein is CASSLALAGTDTQYF.

The chain joins TRBV5-4 to TRBJ2-3, with D unresolved. V lost 0 bases to trimming and J lost 7 bases, with 15 bases between them. The CDR3 length is 15 residues. CDR1 and CDR2 (germline): SGHNT, YYREEE (reference sequence). CDR3 loop: CASSLGAEATNTQYF. The CDR3 DNA reads TGTGCCAGCAGCTTGGGTGCGGAAGCTACAAATACGCAGTATTTT. The full variable domain, with the rest looked up from reference TRBV5-4 and TRBJ2-3, is ETGVTQSPTHLIKTRGQQVTLRCSSQSGHNTVSWYQQALGQGPQFIFQYYREEENGRGNFPPRFSGLQFPNYSSELNVNALELDDSALYLCASSLGAEATNTQYFGPGTRLTVL.

The chain joins TRBV28 to TRBJ1-5; TRBD1 agrees at 8 bases. The germline V gene has CDR1 MDHEN and CDR2 SYDVKM. Losses at the gene ends were 6 bases for V and 7 bases for J; bases not matched to a gene: 11. The CDR3 is 15 amino acids. The CDR3 reads CASRDRGQGGQPQHF. DNA for the CDR3: TGTGCCAGCAGGGACCGTGGACAGGGCGGACAGCCCCAGCATTTT.

A note on this clone: Other DNA sequences in this specimen translate into the identical CDR3. This chain joins TRBV7-2 and TRBJ2-2; 12 nucleotides align to TRBD2. CDR1 is SGHTA, CDR2 FQGNSA, per germline. V was clipped by 4 bases and J by 5 bases; unmatched bases: 5. This CDR3 region has 16 residues. CDR3 region: CASSSRLAGVTGELFF. CDR3 bases: TGTGCCAGCAGCTCCAGACTAGCGGGAGTTACCGGGGAGCTGTTTTTT.

This clone was recorded only once. This CDR3 is CASTGSGYEQYF. In DNA form, the CDR3 reads TGTGCCAGCACCGGGAGCGGCTACGAGCAGTACTTC. The V and J genes are TRBV6-6 and TRBJ2-5, with D possibly matching TRBD2 (6 bases). Near its end, the DNA agrees better with TRBJ2-7, so the J call may be wrong. The germline gives CDR1 MNHNY, CDR2 SVGAGI (reference sequence). The CDR3 spans 12 residues.

This clone was observed a single time. V usage is TRBV19 and J usage is TRBJ2-1; D perhaps matches TRBD2 (5 bases). Per germline, CDR1 LNHDA and CDR2 SQIVND (reference sequence). Trimming left V 2 bases short and J 8 bases short, with 16 bases between. This CDR3 has 15 amino acids. The chain's CDR3 is CASSIQRTLIDEQFF. For the CDR3, the DNA is TGTGCCAGTAGTATACAAAGGACTTTGATCGATGAGCAGTTCTTC.

J is TRBJ2-1 and V is TRBV5-1; D assignment may be TRBD1 or TRBD2 (6 bases each). Germline loops: CDR1 SGHRS, CDR2 YFSETQ. With 3 bases removed from V and 9 bases from J, the gap between germline ends came to 22 bases. The CDR3 length is 16 residues. The CDR3 DNA reads TGCGCCAGCAGCTACGGACAGCCATGGGACTCCGGTGAGCAGTTCTTC. This encodes CASSYGQPWDSGEQFF. Combining the CDR3 with reference TRBV5-1 and TRBJ2-1 gives the whole variable domain KAGVTQTPRYLIKTRGQQVTLSCSPISGHRSVSWYQQTPGQGLQFLFEYFSETQRNKGNFPGRFSGRQFSNSRSEMNVSTLELGDSALYLCASSYGQPWDSGEQFFGPGTRLTVL.